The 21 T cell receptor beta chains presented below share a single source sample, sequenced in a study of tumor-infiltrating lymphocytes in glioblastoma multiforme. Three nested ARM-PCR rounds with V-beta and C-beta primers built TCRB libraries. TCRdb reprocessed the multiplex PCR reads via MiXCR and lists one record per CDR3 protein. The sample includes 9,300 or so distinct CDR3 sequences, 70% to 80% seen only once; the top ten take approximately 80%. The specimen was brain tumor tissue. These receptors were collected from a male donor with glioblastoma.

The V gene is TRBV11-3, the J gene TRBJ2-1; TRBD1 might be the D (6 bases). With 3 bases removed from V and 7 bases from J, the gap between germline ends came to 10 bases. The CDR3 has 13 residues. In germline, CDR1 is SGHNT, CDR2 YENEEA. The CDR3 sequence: CASSLARGNEQFF. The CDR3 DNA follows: TGTGCCAGCAGCTTGGCCAGGGGTAATGAGCAGTTCTTC.

The CDR3 DNA reads TGCAGCGTTGCGAGGGGGAGCAATCAGCCCCAGCATTTT. Amino acids: CSVARGSNQPQHF. The rearrangement uses TRBV29-1 and TRBJ1-5; D may be TRBD1 (6 bases). V lost 4 bases and J lost 1, with 8 bases in between. This CDR3 region has 13 residues. The germline V gene encodes CDR1 SQVTM and CDR2 ANQGSEA.

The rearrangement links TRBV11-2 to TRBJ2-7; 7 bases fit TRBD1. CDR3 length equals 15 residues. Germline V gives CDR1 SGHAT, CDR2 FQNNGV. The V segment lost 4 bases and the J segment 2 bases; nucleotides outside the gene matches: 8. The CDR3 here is CASSWGPGQTYEQYF. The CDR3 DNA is TGTGCCAGCAGCTGGGGTCCGGGACAGACCTACGAGCAGTACTTC.

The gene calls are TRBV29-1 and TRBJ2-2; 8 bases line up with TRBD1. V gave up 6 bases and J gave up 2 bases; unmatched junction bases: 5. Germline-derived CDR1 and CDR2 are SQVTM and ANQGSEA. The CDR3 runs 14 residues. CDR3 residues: CSVAGTGNTGELFF. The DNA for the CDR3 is TGCAGCGTCGCCGGGACAGGCAACACCGGGGAGCTGTTTTTT.

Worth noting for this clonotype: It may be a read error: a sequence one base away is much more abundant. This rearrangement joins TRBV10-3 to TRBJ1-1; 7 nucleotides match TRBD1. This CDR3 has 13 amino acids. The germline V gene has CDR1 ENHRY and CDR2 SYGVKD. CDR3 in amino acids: CAINESRDREAFF. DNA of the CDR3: TGTGCCATCAATGAGTCGAGGGACAGAGAAGCTTTCTTT.

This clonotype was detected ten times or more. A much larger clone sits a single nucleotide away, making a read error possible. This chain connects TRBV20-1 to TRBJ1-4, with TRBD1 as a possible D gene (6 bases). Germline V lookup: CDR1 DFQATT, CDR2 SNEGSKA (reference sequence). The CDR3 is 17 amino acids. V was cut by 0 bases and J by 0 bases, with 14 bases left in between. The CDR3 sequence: CSARDGAGVSTNEKLFF. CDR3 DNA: TGCAGTGCTAGAGATGGGGCAGGGGTCTCAACTAATGAAAAACTGTTTTTT.

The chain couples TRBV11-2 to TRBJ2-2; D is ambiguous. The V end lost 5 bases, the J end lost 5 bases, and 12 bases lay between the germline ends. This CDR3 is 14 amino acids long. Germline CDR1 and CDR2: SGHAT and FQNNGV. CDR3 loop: CASSPRTRTGELFF. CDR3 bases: TGTGCCAGCAGCCCGCGGACCAGAACCGGGGAGCTGTTTTTT.

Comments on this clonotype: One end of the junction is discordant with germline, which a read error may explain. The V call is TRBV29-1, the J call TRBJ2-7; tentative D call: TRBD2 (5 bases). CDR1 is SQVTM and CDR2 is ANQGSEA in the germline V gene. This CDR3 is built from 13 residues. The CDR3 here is CSIEVGGSGWQYF. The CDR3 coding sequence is TGCAGCATTGAAGTTGGCGGGTCGGGGTGGCAGTACTTC.

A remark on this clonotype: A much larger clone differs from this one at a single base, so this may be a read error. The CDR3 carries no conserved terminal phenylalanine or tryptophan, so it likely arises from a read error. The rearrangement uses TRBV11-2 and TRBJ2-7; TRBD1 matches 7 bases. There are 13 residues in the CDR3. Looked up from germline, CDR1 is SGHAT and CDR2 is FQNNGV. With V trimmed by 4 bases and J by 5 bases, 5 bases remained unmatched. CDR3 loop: CASSSYTGDEQYL. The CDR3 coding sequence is TGTGCCAGCAGCTCCTATACAGGGGACGAGCAGTACTTA.

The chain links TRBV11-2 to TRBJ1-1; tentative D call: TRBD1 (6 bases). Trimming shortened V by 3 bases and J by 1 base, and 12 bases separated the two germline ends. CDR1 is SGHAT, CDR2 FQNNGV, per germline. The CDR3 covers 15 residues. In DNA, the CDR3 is TGTGCCAGCAGCTTTGGGGACAAATCGAACACTGAAGCTTTCTTT. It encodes CASSFGDKSNTEAFF.

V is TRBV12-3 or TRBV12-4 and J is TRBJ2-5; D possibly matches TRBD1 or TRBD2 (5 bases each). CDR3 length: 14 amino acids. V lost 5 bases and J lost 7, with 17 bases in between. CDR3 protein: CASSLVGTDRTQYF. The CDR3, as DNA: TGTGCCAGCAGTCTAGTGGGGACCGACAGGACCCAGTACTTC.

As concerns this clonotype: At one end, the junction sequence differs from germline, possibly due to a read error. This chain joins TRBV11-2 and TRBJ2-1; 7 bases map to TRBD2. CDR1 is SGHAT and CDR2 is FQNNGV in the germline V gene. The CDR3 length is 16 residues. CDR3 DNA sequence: TGTGCCAGCAGCTTAGGGGGCGGGAGCTCCTACAATGAGCAGTCCTTC. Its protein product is CASSLGGGSSYNEQSF.

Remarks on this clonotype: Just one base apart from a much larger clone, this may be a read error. The CDR3 sequence: CSARDRLEGTGELFF. DNA for the CDR3: TGCAGTGCTAGAGATCGGCTGGAAGGTACCGGGGAGCTGTTTTTT. The chain uses TRBV20-1 and TRBJ2-2; D unresolved. Germline V gives CDR1 DFQATT, CDR2 SNEGSKA (reference sequence). V was clipped by 0 bases and J by 5 bases, with 13 bases between them. This CDR3 is built from 15 residues.

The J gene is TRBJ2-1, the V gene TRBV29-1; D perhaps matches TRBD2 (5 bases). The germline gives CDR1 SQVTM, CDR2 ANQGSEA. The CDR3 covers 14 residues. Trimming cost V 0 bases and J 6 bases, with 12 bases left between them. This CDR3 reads CSVEDLVGSNEQFF. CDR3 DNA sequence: TGCAGCGTTGAAGACCTAGTGGGGAGCAATGAGCAGTTCTTC.

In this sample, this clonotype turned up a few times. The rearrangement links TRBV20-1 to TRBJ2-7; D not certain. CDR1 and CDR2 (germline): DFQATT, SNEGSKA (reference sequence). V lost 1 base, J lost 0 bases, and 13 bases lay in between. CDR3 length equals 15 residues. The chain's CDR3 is CSARALTESSYEQYF. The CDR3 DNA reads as TGCAGTGCTAGAGCCTTGACGGAGAGCTCCTACGAGCAGTACTTC.

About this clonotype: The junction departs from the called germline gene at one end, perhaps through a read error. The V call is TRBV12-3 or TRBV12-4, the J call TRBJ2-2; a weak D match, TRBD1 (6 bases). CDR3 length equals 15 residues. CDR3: CASSPQGMGTGELLF. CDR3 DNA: TGTGCCAGCAGTCCACAGGGTATGGGAACCGGGGAGCTGCTTTTT.

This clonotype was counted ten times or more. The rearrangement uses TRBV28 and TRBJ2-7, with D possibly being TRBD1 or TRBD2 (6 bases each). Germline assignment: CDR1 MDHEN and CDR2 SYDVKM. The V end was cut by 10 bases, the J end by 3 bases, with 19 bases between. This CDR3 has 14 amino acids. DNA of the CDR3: TGTGCCACCCGTGGAGGGGGTTCCCACTACGAGCAGTACTTC. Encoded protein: CATRGGGSHYEQYF.

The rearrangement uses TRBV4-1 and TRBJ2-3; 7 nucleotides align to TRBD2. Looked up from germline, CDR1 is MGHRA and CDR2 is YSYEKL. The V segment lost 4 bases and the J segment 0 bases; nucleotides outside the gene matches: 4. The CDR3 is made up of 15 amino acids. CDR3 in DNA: TGCGCCAGCAGCCGGGGACTACAGAGCACAGATACGCAGTATTTT. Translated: CASSRGLQSTDTQYF.

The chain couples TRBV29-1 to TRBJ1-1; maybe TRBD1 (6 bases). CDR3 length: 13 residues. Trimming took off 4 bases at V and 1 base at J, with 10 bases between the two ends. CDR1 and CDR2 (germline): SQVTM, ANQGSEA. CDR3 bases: TGCAGCGTTGCTGGGGGGCCGAACACTGAAGCTTTCTTT. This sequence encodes CSVAGGPNTEAFF. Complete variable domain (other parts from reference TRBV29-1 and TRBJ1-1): SAVISQKPSRDICQRGTSLTIQCQVDSQVTMMFWYRQQPGQSLTLIATANQGSEATYESGFVIDKFPISRPNLTFSTLTVSNMSPEDSSIYLCSVAGGPNTEAFFGQGTRLTVV.

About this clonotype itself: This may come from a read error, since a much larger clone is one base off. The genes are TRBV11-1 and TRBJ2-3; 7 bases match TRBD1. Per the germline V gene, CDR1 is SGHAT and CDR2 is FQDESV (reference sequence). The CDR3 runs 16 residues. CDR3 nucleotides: TGTGCCAGCAGCTTTTTCGGACAGGTAGACACAGATGCGCAGTATTTT. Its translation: CASSFFGQVDTDAQYF.

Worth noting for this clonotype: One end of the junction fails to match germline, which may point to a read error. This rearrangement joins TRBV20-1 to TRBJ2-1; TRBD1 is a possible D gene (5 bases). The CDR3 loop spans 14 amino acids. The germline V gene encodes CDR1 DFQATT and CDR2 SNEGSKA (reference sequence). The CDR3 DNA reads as TGCAATGCTAGAGATGGGGCAGGGCTGTATGAGCAATCCTTC. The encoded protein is CNARDGAGLYEQSF.